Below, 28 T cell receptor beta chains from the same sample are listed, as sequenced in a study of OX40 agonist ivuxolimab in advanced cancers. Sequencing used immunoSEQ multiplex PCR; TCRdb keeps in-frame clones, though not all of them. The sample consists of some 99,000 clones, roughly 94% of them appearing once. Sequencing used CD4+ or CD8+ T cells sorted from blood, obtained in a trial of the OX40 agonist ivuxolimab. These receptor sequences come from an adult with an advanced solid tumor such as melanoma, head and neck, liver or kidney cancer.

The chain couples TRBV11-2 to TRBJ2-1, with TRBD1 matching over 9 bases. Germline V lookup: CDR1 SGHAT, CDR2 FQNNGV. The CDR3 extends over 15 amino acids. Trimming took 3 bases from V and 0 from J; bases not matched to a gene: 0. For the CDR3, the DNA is TGTGCCAGCAGCTTGGGACAGGGCTCCTACAATGAGCAGTTCTTC. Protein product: CASSLGQGSYNEQFF.

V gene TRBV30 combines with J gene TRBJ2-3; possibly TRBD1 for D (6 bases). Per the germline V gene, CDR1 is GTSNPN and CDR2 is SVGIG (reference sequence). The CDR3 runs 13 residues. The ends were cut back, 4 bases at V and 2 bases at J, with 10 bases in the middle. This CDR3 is CAWTRDTTDTQYF. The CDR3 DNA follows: TGTGCCTGGACTCGGGACACCACAGATACGCAGTATTTT.

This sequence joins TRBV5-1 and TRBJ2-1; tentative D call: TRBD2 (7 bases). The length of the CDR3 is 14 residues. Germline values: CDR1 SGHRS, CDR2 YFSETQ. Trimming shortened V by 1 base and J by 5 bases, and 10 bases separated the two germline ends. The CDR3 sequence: CASSLRGAHNEQFF. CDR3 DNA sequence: TGCGCCAGCAGCTTGCGGGGGGCTCACAATGAGCAGTTCTTC.

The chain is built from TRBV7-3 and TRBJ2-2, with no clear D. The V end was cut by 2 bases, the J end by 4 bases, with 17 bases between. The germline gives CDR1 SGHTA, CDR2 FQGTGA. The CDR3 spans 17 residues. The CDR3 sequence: CASSLPRPPSGTGELFF. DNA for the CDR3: TGTGCCAGCAGCTTACCACGACCCCCATCAGGCACCGGGGAGCTGTTTTTT.

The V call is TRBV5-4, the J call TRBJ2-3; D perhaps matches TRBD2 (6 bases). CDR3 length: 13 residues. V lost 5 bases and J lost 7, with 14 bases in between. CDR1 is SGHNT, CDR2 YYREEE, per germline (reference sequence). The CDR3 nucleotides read TGTGCCAGCAGTCTTACCGGGGGAAATACGCAGTATTTT. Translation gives CASSLTGGNTQYF.

CDR3 loop: CAIAPLPPDTQYF. CDR3 coding DNA: TGTGCCATCGCTCCCCTGCCCCCAGATACGCAGTATTTT. V gene TRBV10-3 combines with J gene TRBJ2-3; D is unclear. In germline, CDR1 is ENHRY, CDR2 SYGVKD. The CDR3 extends over 13 amino acids. V was shortened by 8 bases and J by 4 bases, with 13 bases between the two germline ends.

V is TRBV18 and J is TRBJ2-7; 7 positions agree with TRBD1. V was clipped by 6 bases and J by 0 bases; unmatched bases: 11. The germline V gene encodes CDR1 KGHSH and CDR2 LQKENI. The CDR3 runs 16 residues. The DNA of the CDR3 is TGTGCCAGCTCGCTAAACAGGGGTTTCGTCTCCTACGAGCAGTACTTC. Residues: CASSLNRGFVSYEQYF.

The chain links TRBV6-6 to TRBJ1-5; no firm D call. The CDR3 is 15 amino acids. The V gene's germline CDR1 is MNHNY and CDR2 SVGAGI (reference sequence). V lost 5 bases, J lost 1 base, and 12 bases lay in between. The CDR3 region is CASSKVTGSNQPQHF. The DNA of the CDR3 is TGTGCCAGCAGTAAGGTGACGGGGAGCAATCAGCCCCAGCATTTT.

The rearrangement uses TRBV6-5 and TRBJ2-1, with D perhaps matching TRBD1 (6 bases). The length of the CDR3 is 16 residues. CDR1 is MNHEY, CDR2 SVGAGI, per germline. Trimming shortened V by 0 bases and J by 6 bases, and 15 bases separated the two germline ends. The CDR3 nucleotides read TGTGCCAGCAGTTACTCTACAGGGACCGCTTTCAATGAGCAGTTCTTC. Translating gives CASSYSTGTAFNEQFF.

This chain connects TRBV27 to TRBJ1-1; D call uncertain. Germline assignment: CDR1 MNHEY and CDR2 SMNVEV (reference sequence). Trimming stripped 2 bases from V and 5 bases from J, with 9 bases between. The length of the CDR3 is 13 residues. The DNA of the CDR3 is TGTGCCAGCAGTTTAATCATGGGTACTGAAGCTTTCTTT. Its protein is CASSLIMGTEAFF.

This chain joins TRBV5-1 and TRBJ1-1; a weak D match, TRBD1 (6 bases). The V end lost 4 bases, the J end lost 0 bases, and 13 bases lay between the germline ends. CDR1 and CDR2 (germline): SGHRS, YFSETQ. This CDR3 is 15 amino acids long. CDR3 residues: CASSHGQTLNTEAFF. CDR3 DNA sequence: TGCGCCAGCAGCCACGGACAGACTTTGAACACTGAAGCTTTCTTT.

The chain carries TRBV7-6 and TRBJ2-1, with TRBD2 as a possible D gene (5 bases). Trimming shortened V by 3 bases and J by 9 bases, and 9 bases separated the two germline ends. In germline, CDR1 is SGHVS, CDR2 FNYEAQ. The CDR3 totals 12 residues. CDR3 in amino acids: CASSFPTSEQFF. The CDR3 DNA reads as TGTGCCAGCAGCTTCCCTACTAGTGAGCAGTTCTTC.

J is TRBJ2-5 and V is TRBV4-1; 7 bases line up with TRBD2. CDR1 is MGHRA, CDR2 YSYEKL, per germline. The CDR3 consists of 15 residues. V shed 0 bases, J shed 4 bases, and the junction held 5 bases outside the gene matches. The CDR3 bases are TGCGCCAGCAGCCAAGATGGGGGGGTGCGAGAGACCCAGTACTTC. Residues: CASSQDGGVRETQYF.

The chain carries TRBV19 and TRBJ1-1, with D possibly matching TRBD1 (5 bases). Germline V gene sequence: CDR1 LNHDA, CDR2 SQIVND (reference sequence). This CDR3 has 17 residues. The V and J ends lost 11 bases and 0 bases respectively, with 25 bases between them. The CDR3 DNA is TGTGCCCAATCTGAGGGGCCAACAAGTCGGGTGAACACTGAAGCTTTCTTT. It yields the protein CAQSEGPTSRVNTEAFF.

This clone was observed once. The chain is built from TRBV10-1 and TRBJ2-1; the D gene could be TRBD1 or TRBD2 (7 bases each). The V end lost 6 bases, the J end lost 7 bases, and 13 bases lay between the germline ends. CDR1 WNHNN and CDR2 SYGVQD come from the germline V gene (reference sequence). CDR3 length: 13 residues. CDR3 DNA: TGCGCCAGCAGCCGACAGGGAGGGAATGAGCAGTTCTTC. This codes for CASSRQGGNEQFF.

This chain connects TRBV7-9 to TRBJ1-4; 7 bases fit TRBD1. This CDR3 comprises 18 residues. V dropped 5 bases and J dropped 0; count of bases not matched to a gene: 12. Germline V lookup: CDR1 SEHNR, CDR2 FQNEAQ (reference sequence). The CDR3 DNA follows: TGTGCCAGCAGCCCAGTACAGGGGAATCGGGCAACTAATGAAAAACTGTTTTTT. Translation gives CASSPVQGNRATNEKLFF.

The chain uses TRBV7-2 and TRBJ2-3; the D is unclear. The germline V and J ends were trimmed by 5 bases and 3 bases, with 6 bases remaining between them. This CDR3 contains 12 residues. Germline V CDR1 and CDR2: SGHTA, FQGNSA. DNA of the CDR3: TGTGCCAGCAGCCTCGAAACAGATACGCAGTATTTT. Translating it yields CASSLETDTQYF.

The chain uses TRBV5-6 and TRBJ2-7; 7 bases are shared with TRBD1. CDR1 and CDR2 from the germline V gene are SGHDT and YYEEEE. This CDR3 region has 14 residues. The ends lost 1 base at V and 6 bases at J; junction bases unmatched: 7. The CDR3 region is CASSLQTGTGEQYF. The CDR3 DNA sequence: TGTGCCAGCAGCTTGCAGACAGGGACGGGCGAGCAGTACTTC.

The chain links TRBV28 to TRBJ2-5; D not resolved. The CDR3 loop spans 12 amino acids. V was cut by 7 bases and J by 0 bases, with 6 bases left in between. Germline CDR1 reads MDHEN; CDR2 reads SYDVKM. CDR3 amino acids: CASTENQETQYF. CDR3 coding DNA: TGTGCCAGCACCGAGAACCAAGAGACCCAGTACTTC.

CDR3: CASSYSGGGKNIQYF. CDR3 bases: TGTGCCAGCAGTTACTCCGGGGGGGGTAAAAACATTCAGTACTTC. The chain couples TRBV6-5 to TRBJ2-4; 8 positions match TRBD2. This CDR3 is built from 15 residues. The V segment lost 0 bases and the J segment 4 bases; nucleotides outside the gene matches: 2. The V gene's germline CDR1 is MNHEY and CDR2 SVGAGI.

CDR3 DNA sequence: TGTGCCAGTAACCTACAACCTAACTATGGCTACACCTTC. It yields the protein CASNLQPNYGYTF. The V gene is TRBV19, the J gene TRBJ1-2, with unresolved D. CDR3 length: 13 residues. V lost 7 bases and J lost 0, with 9 bases in between. Looked up from germline, CDR1 is LNHDA and CDR2 is SQIVND (reference sequence).

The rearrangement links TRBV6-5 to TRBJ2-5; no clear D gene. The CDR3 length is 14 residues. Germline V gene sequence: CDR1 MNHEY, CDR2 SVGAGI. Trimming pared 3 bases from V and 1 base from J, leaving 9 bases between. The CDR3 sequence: CASSYTRGQETQYF. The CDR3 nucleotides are TGTGCCAGCAGTTATACGAGAGGCCAAGAGACCCAGTACTTC.

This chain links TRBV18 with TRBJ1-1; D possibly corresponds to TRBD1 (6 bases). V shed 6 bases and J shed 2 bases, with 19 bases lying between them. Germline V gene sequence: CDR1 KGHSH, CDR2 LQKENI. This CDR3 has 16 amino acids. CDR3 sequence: CASSPRGGAVNTEAFF. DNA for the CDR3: TGTGCCAGCTCCCCGCGCGGGGGGGCTGTTAACACTGAAGCTTTCTTT.

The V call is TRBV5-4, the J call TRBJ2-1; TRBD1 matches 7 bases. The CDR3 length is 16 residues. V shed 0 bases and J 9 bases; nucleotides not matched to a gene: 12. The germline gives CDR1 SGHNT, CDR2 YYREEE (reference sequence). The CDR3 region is CASSLGQGVLDLEQFF. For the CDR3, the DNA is TGTGCCAGCAGCTTGGGGCAGGGGGTTTTAGATCTTGAGCAGTTCTTC. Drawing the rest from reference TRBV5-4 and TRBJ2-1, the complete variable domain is ETGVTQSPTHLIKTRGQQVTLRCSSQSGHNTVSWYQQALGQGPQFIFQYYREEENGRGNFPPRFSGLQFPNYSSELNVNALELDDSALYLCASSLGQGVLDLEQFFGPGTRLTVL.

The CDR3 here is CASSPGPLGGKLFF. DNA for the CDR3: TGCGCCAGCAGCCCGGGCCCCCTCGGTGGAAAACTGTTTTTT. The gene calls are TRBV5-1 and TRBJ1-4; the D is unclear. The CDR3 spans 14 residues. V was trimmed by 4 bases and J by 10 bases, leaving 17 bases between them. The germline CDR1 and CDR2 sequences are SGHRS and YFSETQ. Based on the CDR3 plus reference TRBV5-1 and TRBJ1-4, the full variable domain is KAGVTQTPRYLIKTRGQQVTLSCSPISGHRSVSWYQQTPGQGLQFLFEYFSETQRNKGNFPGRFSGRQFSNSRSEMNVSTLELGDSALYLCASSPGPLGGKLFFGSGTQLSVL.

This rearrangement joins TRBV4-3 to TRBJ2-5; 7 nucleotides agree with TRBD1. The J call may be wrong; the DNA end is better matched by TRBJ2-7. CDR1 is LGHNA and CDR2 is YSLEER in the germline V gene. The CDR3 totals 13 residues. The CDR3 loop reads CASSTGVAYEQYF. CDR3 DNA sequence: TGCGCCAGCAGCACAGGGGTTGCCTACGAGCAGTACTTC.

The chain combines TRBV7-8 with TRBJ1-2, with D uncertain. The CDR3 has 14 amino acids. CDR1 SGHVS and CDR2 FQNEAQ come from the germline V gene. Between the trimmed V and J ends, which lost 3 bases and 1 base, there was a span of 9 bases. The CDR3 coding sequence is TGTGCCAGCAGCTTTAAAACACTTAACTATGGCTACACCTTC. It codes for CASSFKTLNYGYTF.

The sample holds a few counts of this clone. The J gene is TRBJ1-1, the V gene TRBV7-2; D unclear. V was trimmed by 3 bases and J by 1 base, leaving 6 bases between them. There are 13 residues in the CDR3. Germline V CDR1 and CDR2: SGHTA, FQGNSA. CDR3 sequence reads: CASSFVRNTEAFF. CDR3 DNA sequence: TGTGCCAGCAGCTTTGTGAGGAACACTGAAGCTTTCTTT.